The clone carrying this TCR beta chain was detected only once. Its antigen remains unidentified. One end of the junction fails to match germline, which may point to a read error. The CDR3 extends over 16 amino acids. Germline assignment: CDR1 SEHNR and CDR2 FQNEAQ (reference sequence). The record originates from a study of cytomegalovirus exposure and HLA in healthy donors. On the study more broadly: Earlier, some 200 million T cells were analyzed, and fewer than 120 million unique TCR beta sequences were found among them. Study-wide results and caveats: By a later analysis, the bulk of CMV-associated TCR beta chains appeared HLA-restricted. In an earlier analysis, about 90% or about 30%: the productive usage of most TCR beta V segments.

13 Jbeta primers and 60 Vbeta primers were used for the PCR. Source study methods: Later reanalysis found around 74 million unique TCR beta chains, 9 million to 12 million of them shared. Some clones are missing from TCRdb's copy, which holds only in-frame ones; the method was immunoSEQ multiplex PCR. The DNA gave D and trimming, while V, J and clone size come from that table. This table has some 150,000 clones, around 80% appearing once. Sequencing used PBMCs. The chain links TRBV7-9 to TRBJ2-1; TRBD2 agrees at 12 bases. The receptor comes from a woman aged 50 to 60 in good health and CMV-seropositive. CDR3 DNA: TGTTCCAGCAGCGAAACTCTAGCGGGAGGGCCTGATGAGCAGTTCTTC. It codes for CSSSETLAGGPDEQFF.